This passage covers 4 T cell receptor beta chains from one sample sequenced in a study of blood T cell repertoires in COVID-19 (dated by TCRdb to 2020 to 2021). To prepare the library, the immunoSEQ multiplex PCR assay was applied. TCRdb stores this immuneACCESS table with in-frame sequences only. Part of the clones is absent; in the studies checked, under half of the shortfall reflects unresolved V genes, and no reason is known for the rest. In all, the sample holds 200,000 to 250,000 clones, and approximately 89% of those were seen once. The top ten clones comprise under 5.5% of the sample. Sequenced material: peripheral blood. These receptors all come from a woman aged 40 to 55 with acute or convalescent COVID-19.

V and J are TRBV5-1 and TRBJ2-5; 10 bases fit TRBD2. This CDR3 region has 18 residues. V lost 4 bases to trimming and J lost 0 bases; unmatched junction nucleotides: 12. The germline V gene has CDR1 SGHRS and CDR2 YFSETQ. The CDR3 reads CASSPAGLADIYQETQYF. CDR3 DNA: TGCGCCAGCAGCCCCGCCGGACTAGCGGATATTTACCAAGAGACCCAGTACTTC.

This chain uses TRBV9 with TRBJ2-2, with 7 bases identical to TRBD2. CDR1 and CDR2 (germline): SGDLS, YYNGEE. Trimming removed 2 bases from V and 5 bases from J; junction bases left unmatched: 6. The CDR3 has 15 residues. The CDR3 here is CASSVGAGRTGELFF. CDR3 nucleotide sequence: TGTGCCAGCAGCGTTGGAGCGGGGAGAACCGGGGAGCTGTTTTTT. Complete variable domain (other parts from reference TRBV9 and TRBJ2-2): DSGVTQTPKHLITATGQRVTLRCSPRSGDLSVYWYQQSLDQGLQFLIQYYNGEERAKGNILERFSAQQFPDLHSELNLSSLELGDSALYFCASSVGAGRTGELFFGEGSRLTVL.

Only one count was recorded for this clone. The chain is built from TRBV18 and TRBJ2-4; D perhaps matches TRBD1 (5 bases). CDR1 is KGHSH, CDR2 LQKENI, per germline. The CDR3 covers 16 residues. The V and J ends lost 0 bases and 0 bases respectively, with 9 bases between them. The CDR3: CASSPPDRLAKNIQYF. The DNA of the CDR3 is TGTGCCAGCTCACCACCTGACAGACTAGCCAAAAACATTCAGTACTTC.

The chain couples TRBV2 to TRBJ1-5; D possibly corresponds to TRBD1 (5 bases). The ends were cut back, 4 bases at V and 7 bases at J, with 8 bases in the middle. The germline gives CDR1 SNHLY, CDR2 FYNNEI. There are 12 residues in the CDR3. CDR3 DNA sequence: TGTGCCAGCAGTGCAGGGAGGCAGCCCCAGCATTTT. Its protein product is CASSAGRQPQHF.